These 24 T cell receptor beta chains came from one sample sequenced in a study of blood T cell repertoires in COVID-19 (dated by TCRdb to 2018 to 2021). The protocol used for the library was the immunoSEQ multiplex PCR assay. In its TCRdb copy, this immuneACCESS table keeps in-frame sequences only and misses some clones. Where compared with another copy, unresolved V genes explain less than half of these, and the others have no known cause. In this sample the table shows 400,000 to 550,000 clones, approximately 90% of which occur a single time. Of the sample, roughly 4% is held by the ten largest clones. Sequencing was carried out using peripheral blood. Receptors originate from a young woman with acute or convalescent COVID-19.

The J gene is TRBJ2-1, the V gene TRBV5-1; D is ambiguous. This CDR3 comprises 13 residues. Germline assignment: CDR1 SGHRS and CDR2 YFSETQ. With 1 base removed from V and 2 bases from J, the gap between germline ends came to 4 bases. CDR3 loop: CASSLITYNEQFF. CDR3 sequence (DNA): TGCGCCAGCAGCTTGATCACCTACAATGAGCAGTTCTTC.

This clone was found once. The CDR3 protein is CASIKDRGRYPNSPLHF. Here the CDR3 DNA reads TGTGCCAGCATCAAGGACAGGGGCCGTTATCCGAATTCACCCCTCCACTTT. The chain uses TRBV2 and TRBJ1-6; 9 positions agree with TRBD1. Per germline, CDR1 SNHLY and CDR2 FYNNEI. Trimming removed 7 bases from V and 7 bases from J; junction bases left unmatched: 14. The CDR3 has 17 residues. Based on the CDR3 plus reference TRBV2 and TRBJ1-6, the full variable domain is EPEVTQTPSHQVTQMGQEVILRCVPISNHLYFYWYRQILGQKVEFLVSFYNNEISEKSEIFDDQFSVERPDGSNFTLKIRSTKLEDSAMYFCASIKDRGRYPNSPLHFGNGTRLTVT.

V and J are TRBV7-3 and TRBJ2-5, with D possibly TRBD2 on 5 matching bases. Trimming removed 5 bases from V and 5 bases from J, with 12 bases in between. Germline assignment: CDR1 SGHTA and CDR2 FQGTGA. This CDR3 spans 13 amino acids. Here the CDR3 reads CASSRGPGETQYF. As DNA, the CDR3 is TGTGCCAGCAGCCGAGGCCCGGGGGAGACCCAGTACTTC.

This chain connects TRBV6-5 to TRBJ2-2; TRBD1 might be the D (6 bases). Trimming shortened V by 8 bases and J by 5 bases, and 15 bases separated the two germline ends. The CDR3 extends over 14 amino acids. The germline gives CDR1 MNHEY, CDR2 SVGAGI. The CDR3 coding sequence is TGTGCCAGCGCCTACAGGGTAGAAACCGGGGAGCTGTTTTTT. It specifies CASAYRVETGELFF.

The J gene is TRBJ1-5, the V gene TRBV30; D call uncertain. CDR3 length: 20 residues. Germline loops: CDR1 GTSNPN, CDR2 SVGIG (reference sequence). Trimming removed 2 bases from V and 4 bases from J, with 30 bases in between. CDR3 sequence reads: CAWSPSRRALRPALNQPQHF. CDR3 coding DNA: TGTGCCTGGAGTCCCTCCCGGAGAGCATTAAGGCCCGCGTTGAATCAGCCCCAGCATTTT.

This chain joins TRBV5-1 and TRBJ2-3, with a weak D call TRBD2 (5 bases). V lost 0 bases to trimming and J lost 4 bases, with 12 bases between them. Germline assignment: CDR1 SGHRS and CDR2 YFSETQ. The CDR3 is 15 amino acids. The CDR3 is CASSLGGNLADTQYF. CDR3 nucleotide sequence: TGCGCCAGCAGCTTGGGAGGGAATCTAGCAGATACGCAGTATTTT.

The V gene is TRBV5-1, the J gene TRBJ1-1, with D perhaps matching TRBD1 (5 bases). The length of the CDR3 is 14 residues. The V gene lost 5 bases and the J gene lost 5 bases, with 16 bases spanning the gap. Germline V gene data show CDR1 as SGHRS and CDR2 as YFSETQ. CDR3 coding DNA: TGCGCCAGCAGTGAGACACCAACAGGAACTGAAGCTTTCTTT. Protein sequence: CASSETPTGTEAFF. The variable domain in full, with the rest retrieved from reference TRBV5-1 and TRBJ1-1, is KAGVTQTPRYLIKTRGQQVTLSCSPISGHRSVSWYQQTPGQGLQFLFEYFSETQRNKGNFPGRFSGRQFSNSRSEMNVSTLELGDSALYLCASSETPTGTEAFFGQGTRLTVV.

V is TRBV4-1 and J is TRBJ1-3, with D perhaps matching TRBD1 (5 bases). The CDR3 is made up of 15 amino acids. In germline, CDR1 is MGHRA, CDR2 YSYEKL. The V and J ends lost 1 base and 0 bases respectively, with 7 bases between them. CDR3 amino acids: CASSQGGVSGNTIYF. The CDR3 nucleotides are TGCGCCAGCAGCCAAGGGGGGGTCTCTGGAAACACCATATATTTT.

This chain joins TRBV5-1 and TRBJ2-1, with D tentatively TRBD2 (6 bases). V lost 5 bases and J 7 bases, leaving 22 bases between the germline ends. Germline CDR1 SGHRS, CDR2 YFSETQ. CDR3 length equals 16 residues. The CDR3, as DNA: TGCGCCAGCAGGCCCGGGAGCTTCGGTGAAGGGAATGAGCAGTTCTTC. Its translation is CASRPGSFGEGNEQFF.

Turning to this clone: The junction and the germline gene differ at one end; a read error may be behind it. The CDR3 loop is CASSEGQVNSPLHF. DNA for the CDR3: TGTGCCAGCAGCGAAGGACAAGTTAATTCACCCCTCCACTTT. The V call is TRBV2, the J call TRBJ1-6, with a weak D call TRBD1 (5 bases). The CDR3 totals 14 residues. Germline lookup yields CDR1 SNHLY and CDR2 FYNNEI.

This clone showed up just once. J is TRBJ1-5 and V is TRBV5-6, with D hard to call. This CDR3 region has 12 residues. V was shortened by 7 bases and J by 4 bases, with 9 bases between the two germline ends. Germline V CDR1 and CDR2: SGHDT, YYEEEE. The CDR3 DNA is TGTGCCAGCTCGGGAGGAAATCAGCCCCAGCATTTT. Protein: CASSGGNQPQHF. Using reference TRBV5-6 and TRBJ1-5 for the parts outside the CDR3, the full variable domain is DAGVTQSPTHLIKTRGQQVTLRCSPKSGHDTVSWYQQALGQGPQFIFQYYEEEERQRGNFPDRFSGHQFPNYSSELNVNALLLGDSALYLCASSGGNQPQHFGDGTRLSIL.

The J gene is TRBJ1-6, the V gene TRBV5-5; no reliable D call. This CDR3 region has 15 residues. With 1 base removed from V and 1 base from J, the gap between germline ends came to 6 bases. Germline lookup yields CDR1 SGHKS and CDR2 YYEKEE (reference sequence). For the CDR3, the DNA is TGTGCCAGCAGCTTGCCGGGGTCCTATAATTCACCCCTCCACTTT. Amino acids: CASSLPGSYNSPLHF. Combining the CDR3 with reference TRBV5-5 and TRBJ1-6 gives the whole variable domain DAGVTQSPTHLIKTRGQQVTLRCSPISGHKSVSWYQQVLGQGPQFIFQYYEKEERGRGNFPDRFSARQFPNYSSELNVNALLLGDSALYLCASSLPGSYNSPLHFGNGTRLTVT.

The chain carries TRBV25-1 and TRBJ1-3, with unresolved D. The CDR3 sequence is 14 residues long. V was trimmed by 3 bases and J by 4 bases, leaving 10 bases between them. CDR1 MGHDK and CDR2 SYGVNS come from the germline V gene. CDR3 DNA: TGTGCCAGCAGTGACGCGGTGTCAGGAAACACCATATATTTT. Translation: CASSDAVSGNTIYF.

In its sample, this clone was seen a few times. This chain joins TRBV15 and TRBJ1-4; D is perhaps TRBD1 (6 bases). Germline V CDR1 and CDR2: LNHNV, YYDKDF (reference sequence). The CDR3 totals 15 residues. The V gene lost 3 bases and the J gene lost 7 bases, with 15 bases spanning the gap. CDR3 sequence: CATSREQGFAEKLFF. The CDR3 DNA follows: TGTGCCACCAGCAGGGAACAGGGTTTTGCTGAAAAACTGTTTTTT.

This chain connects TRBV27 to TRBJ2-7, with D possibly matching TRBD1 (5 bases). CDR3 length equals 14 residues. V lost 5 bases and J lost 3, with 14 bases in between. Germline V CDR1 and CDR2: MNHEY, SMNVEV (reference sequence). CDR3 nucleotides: TGTGCCAGCAGTCCGACAGCCGGTCTCTACGAGCAGTACTTC. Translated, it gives CASSPTAGLYEQYF.

The DNA of the CDR3 is TGCGCCAGCAGCCCGGACATAAACAACGTCGGGACTGAAGCTTTCTTT. Amino acid sequence: CASSPDINNVGTEAFF. The gene calls are TRBV5-1 and TRBJ1-1; D may be TRBD1 (5 bases). The CDR3 length is 16 residues. Between the trimmed V and J ends, which lost 4 bases and 5 bases, there was a span of 21 bases. Germline V gene lookup returns CDR1 SGHRS and CDR2 YFSETQ.

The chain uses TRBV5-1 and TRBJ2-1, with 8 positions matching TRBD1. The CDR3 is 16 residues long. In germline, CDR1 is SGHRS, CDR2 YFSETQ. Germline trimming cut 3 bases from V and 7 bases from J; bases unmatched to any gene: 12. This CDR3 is CASSSNRDRRKNEQFF. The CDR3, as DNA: TGCGCCAGCAGCTCAAACCGGGACAGGAGAAAAAATGAGCAGTTCTTC.

The chain's CDR3 is CASKSGQGVGNTIYF. The DNA for the CDR3 is TGTGCCAGCAAGAGTGGACAGGGAGTTGGAAACACCATATATTTT. The chain employs TRBV6-5 and TRBJ1-3; 8 nucleotides agree with TRBD1. The CDR3 extends over 15 amino acids. From germline, CDR1 is MNHEY and CDR2 SVGAGI. Trimming took 7 bases from V and 3 from J; bases not matched to a gene: 8.

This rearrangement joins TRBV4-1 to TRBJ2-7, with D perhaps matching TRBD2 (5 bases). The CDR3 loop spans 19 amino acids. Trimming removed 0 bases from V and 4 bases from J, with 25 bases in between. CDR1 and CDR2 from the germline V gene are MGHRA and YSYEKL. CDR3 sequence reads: CASSQDSPLHTGLAYEQYF. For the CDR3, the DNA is TGCGCCAGCAGCCAAGATTCACCCCTTCACACCGGGCTAGCTTACGAGCAGTACTTC.

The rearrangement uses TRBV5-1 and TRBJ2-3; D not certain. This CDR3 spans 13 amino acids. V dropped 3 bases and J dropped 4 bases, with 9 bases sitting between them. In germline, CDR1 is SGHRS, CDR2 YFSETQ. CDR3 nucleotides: TGCGCCAGCAGCTCCCTAAAATCAGATACGCAGTATTTT. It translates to CASSSLKSDTQYF.

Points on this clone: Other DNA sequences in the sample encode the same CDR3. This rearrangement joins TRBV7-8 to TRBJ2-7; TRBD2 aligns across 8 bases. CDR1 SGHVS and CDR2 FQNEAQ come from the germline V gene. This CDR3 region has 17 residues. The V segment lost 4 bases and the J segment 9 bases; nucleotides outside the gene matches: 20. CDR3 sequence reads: CASSSSLAGGATRGQYF. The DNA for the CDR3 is TGTGCCAGCAGCTCATCACTCGCGGGGGGAGCTACGAGGGGGCAGTACTTC.

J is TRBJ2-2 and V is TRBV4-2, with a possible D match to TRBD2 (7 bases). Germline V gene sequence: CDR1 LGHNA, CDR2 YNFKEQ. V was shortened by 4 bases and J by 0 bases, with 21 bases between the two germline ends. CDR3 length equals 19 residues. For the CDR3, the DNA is TGTGCCAGCAGCCCCTATATGTCAGGGGAGGGAGCGAACACCGGGGAGCTGTTTTTT. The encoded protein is CASSPYMSGEGANTGELFF.

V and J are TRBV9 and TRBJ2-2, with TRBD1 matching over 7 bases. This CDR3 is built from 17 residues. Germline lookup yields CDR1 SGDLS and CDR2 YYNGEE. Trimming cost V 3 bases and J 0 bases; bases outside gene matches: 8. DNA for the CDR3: TGTGCCAGCAGCGCTCCCCAGGGACAGCCGAACACCGGGGAGCTGTTTTTT. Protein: CASSAPQGQPNTGELFF.

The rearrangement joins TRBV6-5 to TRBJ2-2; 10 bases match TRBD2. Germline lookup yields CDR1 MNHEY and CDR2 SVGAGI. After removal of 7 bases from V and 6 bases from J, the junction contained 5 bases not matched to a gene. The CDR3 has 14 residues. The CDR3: CASNSGGVSGELFF. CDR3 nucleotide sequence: TGTGCCAGCAACAGCGGGGGGGTATCCGGGGAGCTGTTTTTT.